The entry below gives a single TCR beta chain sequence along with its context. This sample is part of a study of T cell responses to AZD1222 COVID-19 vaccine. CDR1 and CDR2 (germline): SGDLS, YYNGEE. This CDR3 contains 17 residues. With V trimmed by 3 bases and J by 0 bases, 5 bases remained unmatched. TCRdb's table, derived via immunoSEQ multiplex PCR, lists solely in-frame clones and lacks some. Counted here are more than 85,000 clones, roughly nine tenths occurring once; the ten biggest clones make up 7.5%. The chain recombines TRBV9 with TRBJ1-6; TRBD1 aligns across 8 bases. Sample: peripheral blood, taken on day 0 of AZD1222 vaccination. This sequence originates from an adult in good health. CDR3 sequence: CASSAGQGSSYNSPLHF. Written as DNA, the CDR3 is TGTGCCAGCAGCGCCGGACAGGGCAGCTCCTATAATTCACCCCTCCACTTT.